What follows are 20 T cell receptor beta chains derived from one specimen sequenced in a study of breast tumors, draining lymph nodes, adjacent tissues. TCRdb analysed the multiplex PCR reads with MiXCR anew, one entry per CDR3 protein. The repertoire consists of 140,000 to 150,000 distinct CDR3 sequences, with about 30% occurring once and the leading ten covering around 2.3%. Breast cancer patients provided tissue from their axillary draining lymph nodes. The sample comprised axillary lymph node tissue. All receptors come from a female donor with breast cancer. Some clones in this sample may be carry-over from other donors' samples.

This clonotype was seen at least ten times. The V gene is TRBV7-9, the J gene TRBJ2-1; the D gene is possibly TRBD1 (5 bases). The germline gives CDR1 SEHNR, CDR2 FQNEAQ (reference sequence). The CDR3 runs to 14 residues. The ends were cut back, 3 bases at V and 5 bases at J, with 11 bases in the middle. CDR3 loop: CASSLDTTDNEQFF. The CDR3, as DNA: TGTGCCAGCAGCTTGGATACGACAGACAATGAGCAGTTCTTC.

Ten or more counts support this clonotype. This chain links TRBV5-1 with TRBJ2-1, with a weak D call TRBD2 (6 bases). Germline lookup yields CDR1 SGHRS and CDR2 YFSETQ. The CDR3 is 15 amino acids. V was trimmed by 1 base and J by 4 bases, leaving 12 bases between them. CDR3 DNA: TGCGCCAGCAGCTTGTCGGCGGGGCCATACAATGAGCAGTTCTTC. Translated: CASSLSAGPYNEQFF.

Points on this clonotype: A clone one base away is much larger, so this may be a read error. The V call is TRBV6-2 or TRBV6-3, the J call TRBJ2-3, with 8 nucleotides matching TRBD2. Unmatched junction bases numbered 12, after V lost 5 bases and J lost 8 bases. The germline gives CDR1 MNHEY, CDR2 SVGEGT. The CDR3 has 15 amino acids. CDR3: CASSREGGYIGTQYF. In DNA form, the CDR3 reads TGTGCCAGCAGTCGGGAGGGGGGATACATAGGTACGCAGTATTTT.

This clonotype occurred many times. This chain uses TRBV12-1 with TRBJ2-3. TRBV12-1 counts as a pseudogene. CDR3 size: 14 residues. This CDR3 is CASSLWTSTDTQYF. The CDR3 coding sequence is TGTGCCAGCAGCCTCTGGACTAGCACAGATACGCAGTATTTT.

This CDR3 reads CASSLGSADHETQYF. CDR3 DNA: TGCGCCAGCAGCTTGGGATCGGCAGATCACGAGACCCAGTACTTC. This rearrangement joins TRBV5-1 to TRBJ2-5; no definite D call. Looked up from germline, CDR1 is SGHRS and CDR2 is YFSETQ. The CDR3 length is 15 residues. The V and J ends lost 0 bases and 5 bases respectively, with 14 bases between them.

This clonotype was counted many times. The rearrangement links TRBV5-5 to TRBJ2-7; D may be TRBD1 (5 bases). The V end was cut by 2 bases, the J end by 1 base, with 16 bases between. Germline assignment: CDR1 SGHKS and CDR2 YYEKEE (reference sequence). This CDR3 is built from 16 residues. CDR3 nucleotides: TGTGCCAGCAGCTTCCTTGACAGAGGAACGTCCTACGAGCAGTACGTC. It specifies CASSFLDRGTSYEQYV.

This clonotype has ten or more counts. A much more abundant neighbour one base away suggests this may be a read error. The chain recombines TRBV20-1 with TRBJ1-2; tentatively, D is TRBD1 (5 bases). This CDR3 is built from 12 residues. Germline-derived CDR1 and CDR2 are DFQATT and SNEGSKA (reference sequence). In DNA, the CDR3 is TGCAGTGCTAGTTTGGGGGACTATGGCTCCACCTTC. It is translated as CSASLGDYGSTF.

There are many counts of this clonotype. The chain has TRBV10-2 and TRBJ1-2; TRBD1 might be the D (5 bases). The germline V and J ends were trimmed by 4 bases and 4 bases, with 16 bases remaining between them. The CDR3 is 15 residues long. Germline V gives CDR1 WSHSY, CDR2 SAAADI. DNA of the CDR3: TGCGCCAGCAGTGCTGGTCTGGGGCGAGGCTATGGCTACACCTTC. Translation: CASSAGLGRGYGYTF.

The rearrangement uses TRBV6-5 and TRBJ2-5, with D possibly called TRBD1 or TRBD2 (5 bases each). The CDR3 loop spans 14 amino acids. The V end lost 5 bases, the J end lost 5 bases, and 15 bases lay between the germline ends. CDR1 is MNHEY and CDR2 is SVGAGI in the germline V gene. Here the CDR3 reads CASSNDSRGETQYF. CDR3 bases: TGTGCCAGCAGTAACGACAGTCGGGGTGAGACCCAGTACTTC.

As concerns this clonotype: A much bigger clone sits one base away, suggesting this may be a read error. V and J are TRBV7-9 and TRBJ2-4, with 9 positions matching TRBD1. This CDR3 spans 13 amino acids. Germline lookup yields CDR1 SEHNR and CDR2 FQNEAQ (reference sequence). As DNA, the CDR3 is TGTGCCAGCAGCTTAGGGGACAGGGAATCGGAGCACTTC. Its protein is CASSLGDRESEHF.

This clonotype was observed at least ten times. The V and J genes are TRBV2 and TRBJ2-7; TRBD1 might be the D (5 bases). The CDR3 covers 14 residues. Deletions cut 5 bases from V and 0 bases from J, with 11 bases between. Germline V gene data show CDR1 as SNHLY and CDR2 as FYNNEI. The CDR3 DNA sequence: TGTGCCAGCAGTAACAGGCTAATCTCCTACGAGCAGTACTTC. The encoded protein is CASSNRLISYEQYF.

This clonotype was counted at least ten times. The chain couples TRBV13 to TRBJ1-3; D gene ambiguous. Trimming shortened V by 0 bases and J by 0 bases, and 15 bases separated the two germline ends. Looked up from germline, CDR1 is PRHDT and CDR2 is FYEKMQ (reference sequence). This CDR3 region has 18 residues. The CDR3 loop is CASSLGWAGTTSGNTIYF. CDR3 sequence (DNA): TGTGCCAGCAGCTTAGGGTGGGCAGGAACGACCTCTGGAAACACCATATATTTT.

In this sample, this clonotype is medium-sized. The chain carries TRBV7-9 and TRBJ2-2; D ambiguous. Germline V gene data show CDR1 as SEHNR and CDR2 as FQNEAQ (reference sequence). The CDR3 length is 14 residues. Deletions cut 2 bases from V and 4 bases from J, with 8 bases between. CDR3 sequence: CASSLQLLTGELFF. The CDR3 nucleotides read TGTGCCAGCAGCTTACAGCTCCTCACCGGGGAGCTGTTTTTT.

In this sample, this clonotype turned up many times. CDR3 region: CASSQGHRDEKLFF. In nucleotides, the CDR3 is TGTGCCAGCAGCCAGGGCCACAGGGATGAAAAACTGTTTTTT. V usage is TRBV3-1 and J usage is TRBJ1-4, with a weak D call TRBD1 (6 bases). The germline V gene has CDR1 LGHDT and CDR2 YNNKEL (reference sequence). The CDR3 is made up of 14 amino acids. With 3 bases removed from V and 6 bases from J, the gap between germline ends came to 11 bases. Full variable domain (remainder filled in from reference TRBV3-1 and TRBJ1-4): DTAVSQTPKYLVTQMGNDKSIKCEQNLGHDTMYWYKQDSKKFLKIMFSYNNKELIINETVPNRFSPKSPDKAHLNLHINSLELGDSAVYFCASSQGHRDEKLFFGSGTQLSVL.

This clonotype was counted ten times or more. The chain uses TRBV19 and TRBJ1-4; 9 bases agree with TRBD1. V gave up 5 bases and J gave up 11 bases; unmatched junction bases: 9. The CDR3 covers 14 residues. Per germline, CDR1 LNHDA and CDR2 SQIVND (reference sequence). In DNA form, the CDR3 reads TGTGCCAGTAGTGATACAGGGGGCGCCCGGAAACTGTTTTTT. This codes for CASSDTGGARKLFF.

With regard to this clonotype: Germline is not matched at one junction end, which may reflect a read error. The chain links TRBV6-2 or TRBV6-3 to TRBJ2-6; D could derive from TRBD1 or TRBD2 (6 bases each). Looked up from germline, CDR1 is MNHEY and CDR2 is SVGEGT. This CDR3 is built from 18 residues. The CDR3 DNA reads TGTGCCAGCAGTCACTCCTTGGGGGGCTTATCTGGGGCCAACGTCCTGACTTTC. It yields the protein CASSHSLGGLSGANVLTF.

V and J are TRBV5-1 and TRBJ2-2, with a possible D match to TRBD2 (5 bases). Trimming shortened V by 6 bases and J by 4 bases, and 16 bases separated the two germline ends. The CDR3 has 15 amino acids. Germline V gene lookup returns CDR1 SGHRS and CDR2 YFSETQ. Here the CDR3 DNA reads TGCGCCAGCAACCCGGCGGCCGGAGGCACCGGGGAGCTGTTTTTT. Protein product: CASNPAAGGTGELFF.

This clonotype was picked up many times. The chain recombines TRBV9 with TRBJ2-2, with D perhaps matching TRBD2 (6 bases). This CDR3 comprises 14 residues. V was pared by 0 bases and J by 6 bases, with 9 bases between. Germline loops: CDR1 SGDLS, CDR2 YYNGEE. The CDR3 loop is CASSVEGGPGELFF. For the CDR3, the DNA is TGTGCCAGCAGCGTAGAAGGAGGGCCCGGGGAGCTGTTTTTT.

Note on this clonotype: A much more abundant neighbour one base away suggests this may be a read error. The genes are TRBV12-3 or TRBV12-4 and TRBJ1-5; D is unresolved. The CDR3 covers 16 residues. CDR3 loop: CASSLPRGPSNQPRHF. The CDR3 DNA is TGTGCCAGCAGTTTACCCCGCGGGCCCAGCAATCAGCCCCGGCATTTT.

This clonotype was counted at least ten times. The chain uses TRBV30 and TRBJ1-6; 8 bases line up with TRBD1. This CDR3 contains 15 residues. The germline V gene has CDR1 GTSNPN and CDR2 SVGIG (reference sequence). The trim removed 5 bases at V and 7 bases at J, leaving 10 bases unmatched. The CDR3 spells CAWDQGAGGNSPLHF. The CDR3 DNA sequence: TGTGCCTGGGACCAGGGGGCAGGGGGCAATTCACCCCTCCACTTT. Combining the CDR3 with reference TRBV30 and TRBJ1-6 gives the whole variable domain SQTIHQWPATLVQPVGSPLSLECTVEGTSNPNLYWYRQAAGRGLQLLFYSVGIGQISSEVPQNLSASRPQDRQFILSSKKLLLSDSGFYLCAWDQGAGGNSPLHFGNGTRLTVT.